This T cell receptor (beta chain) derives from a study of blood T cells in healthy people across ages. Study findings and constraints: In long-lived donors, naive CD4+ cell counts and diversity exceeded those of aged donors.

Germline V gene data show CDR1 as SGHAT and CDR2 as FQNNGV. V shed 1 base and J shed 6 bases, with 19 bases lying between them. This CDR3 region has 16 residues. Remarks on this clonotype: The antigen is not known.

Through a sample-barcoded 5' primer and a J-beta primer mix, a second PCR was run for roughly 7 to 12 cycles. Each cDNA molecule carried a tag from a template-switch adaptor that contained 12 random nucleotides. TCRdb reanalysed the 5' RACE reads using MiXCR and keeps one entry per CDR3 protein. Found here are about 560,000 distinct CDR3 sequences, about 28% of them singletons; the top ten hold approximately 3.3%. These records were also assigned to another study, of T cells of mothers and their children. Turning to that study: The study found thymic selection shapes TCR recombination output similarly in related and unrelated pairs.

The rearrangement joins TRBV11-2 to TRBJ2-7; tentatively, D is TRBD1 (6 bases). Sample: blood. The origin of this receptor is a boy aged 2-9 years in good health. The CDR3 nucleotides are TGTGCCAGCAGCTTAGGGTCGGGACACCTAGCCTGCGAGCAGTACTTC. Protein: CASSLGSGHLACEQYF. Looking up the rest from reference TRBV11-2 and TRBJ2-7 gives the full variable domain: EAGVAQSPRYKIIEKRQSVAFWCNPISGHATLYWYQQILGQGPKLLIQFQNNGVVDDSQLPKDRFSAERLKGVDSTLKIQPAKLEDSAVYLCASSLGSGHLACEQYFGPGTRLTVT.